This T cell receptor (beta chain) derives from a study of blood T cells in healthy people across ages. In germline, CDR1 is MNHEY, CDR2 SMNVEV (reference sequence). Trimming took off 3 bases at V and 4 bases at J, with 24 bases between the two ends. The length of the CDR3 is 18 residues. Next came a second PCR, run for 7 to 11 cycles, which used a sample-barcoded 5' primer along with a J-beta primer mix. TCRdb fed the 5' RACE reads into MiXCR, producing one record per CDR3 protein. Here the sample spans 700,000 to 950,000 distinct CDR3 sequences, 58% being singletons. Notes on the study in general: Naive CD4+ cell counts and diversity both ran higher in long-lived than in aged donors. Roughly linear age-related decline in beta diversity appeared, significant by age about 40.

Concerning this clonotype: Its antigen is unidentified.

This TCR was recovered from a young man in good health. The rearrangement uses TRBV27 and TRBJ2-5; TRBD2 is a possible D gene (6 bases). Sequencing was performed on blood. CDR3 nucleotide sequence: TGTGCCAGCAGTTTGGGATTTCTGACTAGTCTTTCTCTAGAGACCCAGTACTTC. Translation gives CASSLGFLTSLSLETQYF.